This T cell receptor (beta chain) was documented in a study of CD8 T cells in ankylosing spondylitis. Overall study results and limits: Those disease-linked clones were CD8+; they were also relatively rare in peripheral blood. From matched ankylosing spondylitis synovial fluid, disease-linked clones were reportedly recovered at significantly enriched levels. What appeared characteristic of ankylosing spondylitis blood was a TCR beta motif of eight highly homologous variants.

CDR3 length: 13 residues. The germline V and J ends were trimmed by 7 bases and 4 bases, with 10 bases remaining between them. For TCR beta, libraries came from quantitative 5'-RACE with molecular barcodes. TCRdb called the 5' RACE reads again in MiXCR, with one record for every CDR3 protein. This sample carries 750,000 to 850,000 distinct CDR3 sequences, roughly 12% of them seen once, and the ten largest clones take roughly 0.51%. As regards this clonotype: Its antigen is still unknown.

Sequencing input: blood, either unsorted or a sorted T cell fraction (not recorded which). This sequence originates from a male donor with ankylosing spondylitis. This chain connects TRBV12-3 or TRBV12-4 to TRBJ2-2; D assignment may be TRBD1 or TRBD2 (5 bases each). As DNA, the CDR3 is TGTGCCAGCACCTCGAGGGGCACCGGGGAGCTGTTTTTT. It specifies CASTSRGTGELFF.